One sample yielded the 26 T cell receptor beta chains listed below, sequenced in a study of beta chain features in type 1 diabetes. Expressed TCRB transcripts were sequenced, since all the RNA that had been isolated was reverse transcribed. Produced via immunoSEQ multiplex PCR; TCRdb's table is partial and in-frame only. The table shows about 190,000 clones, with approximately 8.4% occurring only once. What these receptors recognize is not known. Notes on the study in general: Shortening that was moderate but significant affected the TCRB CDR3s of Type 1 diabetes patients in all four CD4+ subsets.

Specimen: central memory CD4+ T cells from blood. All receptors come from a man between 18 and 35 years old with type 1 diabetes.

A few counts support this clone. The CDR3 here is CASSRDSWGYTF. For the CDR3, the DNA is TGTGCCAGCAGCCGGGACAGTTGGGGCTACACCTTC. V and J are TRBV7-2 and TRBJ1-2; 7 nucleotides align to TRBD1. The V gene end was trimmed by 5 bases and the J gene end by 8 bases; junction bases not matched to a gene: 5. The CDR3 totals 12 residues. The germline V gene encodes CDR1 SGHTA and CDR2 FQGNSA.

This clone was observed a few times. J is TRBJ1-1 and V is TRBV2; D not certain. V lost 4 bases to trimming and J lost 1 base, with 10 bases between them. Germline CDR1 reads SNHLY; CDR2 reads FYNNEI. The CDR3 covers 14 residues. Here the CDR3 reads CASSGHNRNTEAFF. The CDR3 nucleotides read TGTGCCAGCAGTGGACACAATAGGAACACTGAAGCTTTCTTT.

This clone was recorded a few times. This rearrangement joins TRBV29-1 to TRBJ1-1; weak D call: TRBD1 (5 bases). Trimming removed 5 bases at V and 3 bases at J, with 19 bases between. The CDR3 extends over 15 amino acids. Germline CDR1 SQVTM, CDR2 ANQGSEA. This CDR3 is CSVSRDSNWDTEAFF. As DNA, the CDR3 is TGCAGCGTTTCTCGGGACTCCAATTGGGACACTGAAGCTTTCTTT. The complete variable domain, with remaining parts taken from reference TRBV29-1 and TRBJ1-1, reads SAVISQKPSRDICQRGTSLTIQCQVDSQVTMMFWYRQQPGQSLTLIATANQGSEATYESGFVIDKFPISRPNLTFSTLTVSNMSPEDSSIYLCSVSRDSNWDTEAFFGQGTRLTVV.

This clone was seen only a few times. The chain couples TRBV5-4 to TRBJ2-7; 8 positions match TRBD2. The V segment lost 4 bases and the J segment 3 bases; nucleotides outside the gene matches: 6. This CDR3 comprises 14 residues. Germline assignment: CDR1 SGHNT and CDR2 YYREEE (reference sequence). The CDR3 DNA follows: TGTGCCAGCAGCCGAGATCTAGCGGGCTACGAGCAGTACTTC. It codes for CASSRDLAGYEQYF.

This clone was counted a few times. The chain couples TRBV23-1 to TRBJ2-7; D uncertain. TRBV23-1 belongs to the ORF category, with a function that is uncertain. The CDR3 is 17 residues long. V was clipped by 2 bases and J by 0 bases, with 17 bases between them. The CDR3, as DNA: TGCGCCAGCAGTCAACCGCGCCGTCTTCACTGCTCCTACGAGCAGTACTTC. Protein product: CASSQPRRLHCSYEQYF.

This clone was detected only a few times. The V gene is TRBV7-6, the J gene TRBJ1-6, with D possibly being TRBD1 (6 bases). The CDR3 contains 16 residues. The germline V and J ends were trimmed by 2 bases and 8 bases, with 16 bases remaining between them. CDR1 SGHVS and CDR2 FNYEAQ come from the germline V gene. CDR3 amino acids: CASSLRGVRGDSPLHF. In DNA, the CDR3 is TGTGCCAGCAGCTTAAGAGGGGTCAGGGGAGATTCACCCCTCCACTTT. Full variable domain (outside the CDR3, taken from reference TRBV7-6 and TRBJ1-6): GAGVSQSPRYKVTKRGQDVALRCDPISGHVSLYWYRQALGQGPEFLTYFNYEAQQDKSGLPNDRFSAERPEGSISTLTIQRTEQRDSAMYRCASSLRGVRGDSPLHFGNGTRLTVT.

This clone was recorded many times. The chain combines TRBV7-9 with TRBJ2-7, with 11 bases that match TRBD1. The CDR3 sequence is 15 residues long. Losses at the gene ends were 0 bases for V and 3 bases for J; bases not matched to a gene: 1. Germline CDR1 and CDR2: SEHNR and FQNEAQ (reference sequence). This CDR3 reads CASSLAGTGGYEQYF. The CDR3 DNA reads TGTGCCAGCAGCTTAGCTGGGACAGGGGGCTACGAGCAGTACTTC.

This clone has just a few counts. In DNA form, the CDR3 reads TGTGCCAGCTCACCCCCGGGACTAGCCGGCAATGAGCAGTTCTTC. The encoded protein is CASSPPGLAGNEQFF. The rearrangement joins TRBV18 to TRBJ2-1; 9 nucleotides align to TRBD2. The CDR3 sequence is 15 residues long. Germline V gives CDR1 KGHSH, CDR2 LQKENI. The V segment lost 3 bases and the J segment 6 bases; nucleotides outside the gene matches: 6.

This clone was seen once. This chain links TRBV5-1 with TRBJ2-1, with TRBD1 as a possible D gene (6 bases). V lost 0 bases to trimming and J lost 5 bases, with 12 bases between them. The CDR3 extends over 15 amino acids. From germline, CDR1 is SGHRS and CDR2 YFSETQ. CDR3 sequence reads: CASSLEGRGNNEQFF. In DNA, the CDR3 is TGCGCCAGCAGCTTGGAAGGCAGGGGTAACAATGAGCAGTTCTTC.

In its sample, this clone was seen a few times. The chain joins TRBV2 to TRBJ1-3, with D possibly matching TRBD1 (5 bases). V lost 4 bases and J lost 0, with 7 bases in between. CDR3 length equals 14 residues. Germline assignment: CDR1 SNHLY and CDR2 FYNNEI. CDR3 sequence: CASSGQLSGNTIYF. CDR3 sequence (DNA): TGTGCCAGCAGTGGACAGCTCTCTGGAAACACCATATATTTT. Filled out from reference TRBV2 and TRBJ1-3, the complete variable domain reads EPEVTQTPSHQVTQMGQEVILRCVPISNHLYFYWYRQILGQKVEFLVSFYNNEISEKSEIFDDQFSVERPDGSNFTLKIRSTKLEDSAMYFCASSGQLSGNTIYFGEGSWLTVV.

This clone has more than one count but fewer than ten. The chain couples TRBV28 to TRBJ2-1, with a weak D call TRBD2 (6 bases). V was clipped by 6 bases and J by 14 bases, with 17 bases between them. CDR1 and CDR2 (germline): MDHEN, SYDVKM. The CDR3 runs to 12 residues. The DNA for the CDR3 is TGTGCCAGCAGCCAACCGGGACTGAGTAAGTTCTTC. Translating it yields CASSQPGLSKFF.

This clone occurred a few times. This chain connects TRBV5-1 to TRBJ1-1; 7 nucleotides agree with TRBD1. The CDR3 is made up of 14 amino acids. Germline V CDR1 and CDR2: SGHRS, YFSETQ. V was clipped by 4 bases and J by 4 bases; unmatched bases: 7. The chain's CDR3 is CASSAGTAGTEAFF. The CDR3 region has the DNA TGCGCCAGCAGCGCCGGGACAGCAGGCACTGAAGCTTTCTTT.

This clone was seen a few times. The chain is built from TRBV5-4 and TRBJ2-7, with D possibly matching TRBD1 (7 bases). Germline V lookup: CDR1 SGHNT, CDR2 YYREEE (reference sequence). The CDR3 contains 13 residues. Between the trimmed V and J ends, which lost 5 bases and 7 bases, there was a span of 16 bases. For the CDR3, the DNA is TGTGCCAGCAGGACCGGAGGGGGCGGGGAGCAGTACTTC. It translates to CASRTGGGGEQYF.

The chain couples TRBV28 to TRBJ1-2, with 8 nucleotides matching TRBD1. CDR1 and CDR2 (germline): MDHEN, SYDVKM. CDR3 length: 16 residues. J was trimmed by 2 bases and V by 3 bases; bases with no gene match: 8. The CDR3 nucleotides are TGTGCCAGCAGTTTGTTACAGGGGGGACCCAACTATGGCTACACCTTC. It translates to CASSLLQGGPNYGYTF.

This clone was found a few times. The rearrangement links TRBV10-2 to TRBJ1-2; no reliable D call. With 2 bases removed from V and 6 bases from J, the gap between germline ends came to 16 bases. This CDR3 is built from 15 residues. Germline assignment: CDR1 WSHSY and CDR2 SAAADI. CDR3 loop: CASSEAQILGNGYTF. The CDR3 DNA is TGCGCCAGCAGTGAGGCTCAGATCCTTGGTAATGGCTACACCTTC.

This clone has a count of ten or more. The chain employs TRBV7-9 and TRBJ2-3; D is uncertain. The CDR3 contains 13 residues. Per germline, CDR1 SEHNR and CDR2 FQNEAQ (reference sequence). V lost 1 base to trimming and J lost 8 bases, with 10 bases between them. The CDR3 spells CASSLEEYGTQYF. CDR3 bases: TGTGCCAGCAGCTTAGAAGAATACGGTACGCAGTATTTT. The variable domain in full, completed from reference TRBV7-9 and TRBJ2-3, reads DTGVSQNPRHKITKRGQNVTFRCDPISEHNRLYWYRQTLGQGPEFLTYFQNEAQLEKSRLLSDRFSAERPKGSFSTLEIQRTEQGDSAMYLCASSLEEYGTQYFGPGTRLTVL.

This clone was found a few times. The chain carries TRBV27 and TRBJ2-4; TRBD1 is a possible D gene (6 bases). This CDR3 is 15 amino acids long. Germline CDR1 MNHEY, CDR2 SMNVEV (reference sequence). The V and J ends lost 3 bases and 7 bases respectively, with 16 bases between them. Here the CDR3 DNA reads TGTGCCAGCAGTTTCAGGGGCCAAGGGGTGAACATTCAGTACTTC. This codes for CASSFRGQGVNIQYF.

Details on this clone: A junction boundary mismatches the germline segment, possibly from a read error. The chain joins TRBV6-5 to TRBJ2-7; TRBD2 matches 15 bases. Germline V lookup: CDR1 MNHEY, CDR2 SVGAGI. The CDR3 length is 14 residues. This CDR3 reads CASRTPGLAGGPLF. The DNA of the CDR3 is TGTGCCAGCAGAACCCCGGGACTAGCGGGGGGCCCCCTCTTC.

Written as DNA, the CDR3 is TGTGCCAGCAGCCTCTTTGGGGGGTCCGAGCAGTACTTC. It yields the protein CASSLFGGSEQYF. This sequence joins TRBV14 and TRBJ2-7; maybe TRBD2 (6 bases). Germline V lookup: CDR1 SGHDN, CDR2 FVKESK. V lost 4 bases and J 6 bases, leaving 13 bases between the germline ends. This CDR3 contains 13 residues.

This clone has a handful of counts. The V and J genes are TRBV4-3 and TRBJ1-5, with 7 bases identical to TRBD1. The CDR3 contains 15 residues. CDR1 and CDR2 from the germline V gene are LGHNA and YSLEER. V lost 5 bases, J lost 2 bases, and 6 bases stayed unmatched. The CDR3 DNA reads TGCGCCAGCAGCAAACAGGGGATGGGCAATCAGCCCCAGCATTTT. Protein sequence: CASSKQGMGNQPQHF.

The table lists this clone with a few counts. This chain uses TRBV5-6 with TRBJ2-7; 7 nucleotides agree with TRBD2. After removal of 3 bases from V and 4 bases from J, the junction contained 7 bases not matched to a gene. This CDR3 contains 14 residues. Germline V gives CDR1 SGHDT, CDR2 YYEEEE. The CDR3 nucleotides read TGTGCCAGCAGCTACGGGACTATCCAGTACGAGCAGTACTTC. Its translation: CASSYGTIQYEQYF. Full variable domain (remainder filled in from reference TRBV5-6 and TRBJ2-7): DAGVTQSPTHLIKTRGQQVTLRCSPKSGHDTVSWYQQALGQGPQFIFQYYEEEERQRGNFPDRFSGHQFPNYSSELNVNALLLGDSALYLCASSYGTIQYEQYFGPGTRLTVT.

This clone was detected a few times. The chain carries TRBV5-4 and TRBJ2-7, with 13 nucleotides matching TRBD2. CDR3 length equals 16 residues. Per the germline V gene, CDR1 is SGHNT and CDR2 is YYREEE (reference sequence). V was pared by 5 bases and J by 1 base, with 6 bases of the junction left unmatched. The CDR3 here is CASSRTSGGYSYEQYF. Written as DNA, the CDR3 is TGTGCCAGCAGTCGGACTAGCGGGGGTTATTCCTACGAGCAGTACTTC.

This clone has more than one count but fewer than ten. This chain links TRBV6-5 with TRBJ2-1; TRBD2 is a possible D gene (5 bases). The CDR3 consists of 16 residues. The germline V gene encodes CDR1 MNHEY and CDR2 SVGAGI. V lost 2 bases to trimming and J lost 6 bases, with 17 bases between them. The CDR3 protein is CASSYRGAVTSNEQFF. As DNA, the CDR3 is TGTGCCAGCAGTTACCGAGGAGCGGTTACTTCCAATGAGCAGTTCTTC.

A few counts support this clone. The chain has TRBV7-2 and TRBJ2-7, with D possibly matching TRBD2 (5 bases). CDR1 is SGHTA and CDR2 is FQGNSA in the germline V gene. This CDR3 contains 12 residues. V was trimmed by 3 bases and J by 11 bases, leaving 14 bases between them. CDR3 in DNA: TGTGCCAGCAGCTTTCCAAAAACGGAGGAGTACTTC. Translation: CASSFPKTEEYF.

V usage is TRBV5-6 and J usage is TRBJ2-3; TRBD2 agrees at 8 bases. Germline V lookup: CDR1 SGHDT, CDR2 YYEEEE. Unmatched junction bases numbered 7, after V lost 4 bases and J lost 6 bases. The CDR3 is 14 residues long. The CDR3 loop is CASSESGSIDTQYF. CDR3 in DNA: TGTGCCAGCAGCGAGAGCGGGAGTATCGATACGCAGTATTTT.

The chain uses TRBV30 and TRBJ1-5; D is uncertain. Trimming stripped 0 bases from V and 4 bases from J, with 7 bases between. Looked up from germline, CDR1 is GTSNPN and CDR2 is SVGIG (reference sequence). The CDR3 has 13 amino acids. CDR3 nucleotide sequence: TGTGCCTGGAGTGTTAAAGCGAATCAGCCCCAGCATTTT. It encodes CAWSVKANQPQHF.